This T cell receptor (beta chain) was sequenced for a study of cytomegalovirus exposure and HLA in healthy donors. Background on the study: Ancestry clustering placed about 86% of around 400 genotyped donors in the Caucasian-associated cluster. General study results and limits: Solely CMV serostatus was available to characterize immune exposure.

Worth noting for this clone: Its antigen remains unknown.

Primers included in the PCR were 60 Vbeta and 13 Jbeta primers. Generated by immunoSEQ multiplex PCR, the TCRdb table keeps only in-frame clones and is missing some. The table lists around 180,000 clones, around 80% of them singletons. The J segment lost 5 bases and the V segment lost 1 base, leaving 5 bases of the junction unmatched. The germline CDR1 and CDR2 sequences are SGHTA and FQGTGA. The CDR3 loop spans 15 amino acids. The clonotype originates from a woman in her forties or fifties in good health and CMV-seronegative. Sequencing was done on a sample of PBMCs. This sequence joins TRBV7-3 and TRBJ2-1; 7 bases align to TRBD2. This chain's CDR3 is CASSLNPSGNNEQFF. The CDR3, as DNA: TGTGCCAGCAGCTTAAATCCTAGCGGAAACAATGAGCAGTTCTTC.